This TCR beta chain is drawn from a study of blood T cell repertoires in COVID-19 (dated by TCRdb to 2020 to 2021). About the study as a whole: ImmuneRACE Cohort 3 recovered participants were defined by two consecutive negative NP/OP PCR tests, healthcare professional clearance, or symptom resolution. Collaborator samples came from the United States, Italy and Spain and covered acute and convalescent phases of COVID-19. The material from the prospective study consisted of cDNA or gDNA derived from T cells, B-cell-depleted T cells, or PBMCs. Deeply sampled blood TCRbeta repertoires from subjects exposed to, actively infected with, or recovered from COVID-19 were included in the dataset. The repertoires were released in a freely available public database intended as a resource for research on the immune response to SARS-CoV-2. The samples were drawn from two sources: the first 160 participants of the ongoing ImmuneRACE study, and 1,254 subjects contributed by 6 global collaborators. The sample metadata nearly always contained a de-identified subject ID, COVID-19 status, age in years and sex. Where HLA class I and class II types were available, the types were taken from metadata supplied by the sample provider, not from assay-based typing. Study-wide conclusions, independent of this receptor: Clinical and demographic metadata were provided uncurated, with the amount varying by source and participant.

The immunoSEQ Assay, a bias-controlled multiplex PCR, was used to amplify TCRbeta CDR3 regions from genomic DNA. On the study's bioinformatics: Within the assay, amplification of reference gene primers was used to estimate how many nucleated cells each sample contained. To quantify the absolute abundance of each unique TCRbeta CDR3 rearrangement, sequence reads were collapsed and filtered. For each sample, productive Simpson clonality was calculated as the square root of Simpson's diversity index across productive rearrangements. This immuneACCESS table, as held by TCRdb, lists in-frame sequences with V and J called but not all clones. Of the missing ones, under half trace to an unresolved V gene in checked studies; the others have no known cause. V, J and clone size derive from that table, while D and trimming were established from the DNA sequence. This sample comprises some 300,000 clones, more than 75% of them detected only once. The ten largest clones represent under 2.5% of the sample.

From the germline V gene, CDR1 is SGHAT and CDR2 is FQNNGV. Deletion took 6 bases off V and 8 bases off J, with a span of 10 bases between the germline ends. Measured from the cysteine to the phenylalanine, the CDR3 is 12 residues long. Only the CDR3 region is kept as DNA, spanning 36 bases read in frame from base 1. Participants in the prospective study were aged about 18 to 90 years, lived in 20 to 30 United States geographic areas, and enrolled through a virtual design. In the prospective study, participants were assigned to cohorts based on the clinical history participants reported in a screening survey and a study questionnaire. In the prospective study, whole blood, serum and a nasopharyngeal or oropharyngeal swab were collected from each participant by mobile phlebotomists. Over a 2-month period, participants in the prospective study had the option of providing additional blood draws and questionnaires. Prospective study blood samples were shipped either frozen or at room temperature before DNA extraction.

The table lists this clone with a count of one. Its antigen remains undetermined. No per-base quality is available; no much larger clone lies one base away. Material: PBMCs or T cells enriched from blood (not recorded which). This chain is built from TRBV11-2 and TRBJ2-2, with the D gene not clear enough to name. The source is a woman aged 55 to 70 in a cohort exposed to, infected with or recovered from COVID-19 (not recorded which). The CDR3 region has the sequence CASRLSWGELFF. The DNA is TGTGCCAGCAGACTGTCCTGGGGGGAGCTGTTTTTT.